This T cell receptor (beta chain) was sequenced in a study of blood T cells in healthy people across ages. This clonotype was counted only a few times. Its antigen is currently unknown. Using a J-beta primer mix together with a sample-barcoded 5' primer, a second PCR was run for roughly 6 to 12 cycles. A template-switch adaptor with 12 random nucleotides tagged each cDNA molecule. Any given sample supplied a minimum of 3 million CDR3-containing paired-end reads. In TCRdb, the 5' RACE reads were re-called with MiXCR into one record per CDR3 protein. In the table there are around 970,000 distinct CDR3 sequences, about 53% of which are singletons. Notes on the study in general: Measured against age, TCR beta diversity per million T cells decreased in a roughly linear manner.

The J segment lost 6 bases and the V segment lost 3 bases, leaving 3 bases of the junction unmatched. Germline V lookup: CDR1 SGDLS, CDR2 YYNGEE. This CDR3 is built from 13 residues. The chain has TRBV9 and TRBJ2-7; 10 nucleotides align to TRBD1. Input material: blood. The receptor comes from a woman between 55 and 75 years old in good health. CDR3 protein: CASSGQGAGEQYF. CDR3 coding DNA: TGTGCCAGCAGCGGACAGGGGGCGGGCGAGCAGTACTTC.